This paragraph covers one T cell receptor (beta chain) sequence. As originally analysed: Quantification of nucleated cells was approximated via reference gene primer amplification. Profiled with immunoSEQ multiplex PCR; TCRdb holds only in-frame clones, not every one. The V and J calls and clone size come from that table; D and trimming were worked out from the DNA. The top ten clones hold about 12% of a sample with about 230,000 clones, 87% of them seen once. The data derive from a study of blood T cell repertoires in COVID-19. Whole-study context: Italy, Spain and the United States were the sources of the convalescent and acute COVID-19 samples. T cells, B-cell-depleted T cells, or PBMCs provided the cDNA or gDNA that served as material.

Trimming took 8 bases from V and 5 from J; bases not matched to a gene: 11. This CDR3 has 14 amino acids. Per the germline V gene, CDR1 is MNHEY and CDR2 is SMNVEV (reference sequence). Sequencing was carried out using peripheral blood. The rearrangement joins TRBV27 to TRBJ2-7; TRBD2 matches 8 bases. The TCR originated in a young woman who had recovered from COVID-19. CDR3 coding DNA: TGTGCCAGCGGCCGGGGGGGCTCCCCTGACGAGCAGTACTTC. Encoded protein: CASGRGGSPDEQYF.